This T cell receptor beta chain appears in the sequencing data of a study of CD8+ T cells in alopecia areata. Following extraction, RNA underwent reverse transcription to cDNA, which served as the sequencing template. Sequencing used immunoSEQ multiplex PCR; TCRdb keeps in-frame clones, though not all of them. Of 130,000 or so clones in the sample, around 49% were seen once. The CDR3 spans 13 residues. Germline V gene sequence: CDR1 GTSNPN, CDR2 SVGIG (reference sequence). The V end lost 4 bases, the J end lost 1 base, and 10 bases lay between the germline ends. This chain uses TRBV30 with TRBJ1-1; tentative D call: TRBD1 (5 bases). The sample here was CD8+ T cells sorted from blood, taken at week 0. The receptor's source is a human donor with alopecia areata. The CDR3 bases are TGTGCCTGGAACCTGGGGGGGAACACTGAAGCTTTCTTT. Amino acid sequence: CAWNLGGNTEAFF.